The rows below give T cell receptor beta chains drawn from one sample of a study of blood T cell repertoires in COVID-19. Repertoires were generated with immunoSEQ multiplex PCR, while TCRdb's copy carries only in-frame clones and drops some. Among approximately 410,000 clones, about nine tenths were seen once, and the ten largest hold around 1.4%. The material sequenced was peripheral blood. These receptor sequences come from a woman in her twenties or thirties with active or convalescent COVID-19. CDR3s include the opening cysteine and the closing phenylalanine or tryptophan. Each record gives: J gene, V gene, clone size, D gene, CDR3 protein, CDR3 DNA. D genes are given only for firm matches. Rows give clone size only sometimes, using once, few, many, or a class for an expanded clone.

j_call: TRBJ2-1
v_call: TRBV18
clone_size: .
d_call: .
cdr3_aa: CASSPLGRGFIDEQFF
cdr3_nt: TGTGCCAGCTCACCATTAGGAAGGGGTTTTATCGATGAGCAGTTCTTC

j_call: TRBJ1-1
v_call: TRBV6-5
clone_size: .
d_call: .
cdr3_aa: CASSYSRSTEAFF
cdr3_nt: TGTGCCAGCAGTTACTCGAGGAGCACTGAAGCTTTCTTT

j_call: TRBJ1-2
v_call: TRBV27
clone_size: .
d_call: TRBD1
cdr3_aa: CASSLTDRDGYTF
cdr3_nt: TGTGCCAGCAGTCTCACAGACAGGGACGGCTACACCTTC

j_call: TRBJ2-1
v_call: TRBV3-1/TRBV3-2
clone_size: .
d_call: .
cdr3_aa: CASSQGAGDSNEQFF
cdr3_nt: TGTGCCAGCAGCCAGGGGGCGGGGGATTCCAATGAGCAGTTCTTC

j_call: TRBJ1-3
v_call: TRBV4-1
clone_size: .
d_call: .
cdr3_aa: CASSQGAGISGNTIYF
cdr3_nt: TGCGCCAGCAGCCAGGGAGCCGGGATCTCTGGAAACACCATATATTTT

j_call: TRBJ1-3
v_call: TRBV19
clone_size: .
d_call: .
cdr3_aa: CASSLQGSGNTIYF
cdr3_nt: TGTGCCAGTAGTTTACAGGGCTCTGGAAACACCATATATTTT

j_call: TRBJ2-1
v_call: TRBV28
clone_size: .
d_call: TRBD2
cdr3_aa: CASSPGTSGYNEQFF
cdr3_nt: TGTGCCAGCAGCCCCGGGACTAGCGGATACAATGAGCAGTTCTTC

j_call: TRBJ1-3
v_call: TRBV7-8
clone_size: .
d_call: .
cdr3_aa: CASTLGIASGNTIYF
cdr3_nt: TGTGCCAGCACCCTGGGCATCGCGTCTGGAAACACCATATATTTT

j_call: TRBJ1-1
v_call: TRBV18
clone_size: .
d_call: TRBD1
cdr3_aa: CASSQDRGSAFF
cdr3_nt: TGTGCCAGCTCACAAGACAGGGGGTCGGCTTTCTTT

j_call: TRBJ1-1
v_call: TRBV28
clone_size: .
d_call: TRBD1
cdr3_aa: CASRPPGTGGARTEAFF
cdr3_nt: TGTGCCAGCAGGCCCCCTGGGACAGGGGGCGCGAGGACTGAAGCTTTCTTT

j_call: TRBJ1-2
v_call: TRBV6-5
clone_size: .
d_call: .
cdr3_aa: CASSYWKTANYGYTF
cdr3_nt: TGTGCCAGCAGTTACTGGAAGACTGCTAACTATGGCTACACCTTC

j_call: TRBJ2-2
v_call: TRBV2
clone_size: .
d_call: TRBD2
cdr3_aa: CASRGGLADSTGELFF
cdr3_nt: TGTGCCAGCAGGGGGGGACTAGCGGATAGCACCGGGGAGCTGTTTTTT

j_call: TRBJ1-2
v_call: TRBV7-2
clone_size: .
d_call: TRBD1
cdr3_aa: CASSPGTGAGGYTF
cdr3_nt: TGTGCCAGCAGCCCCGGGACAGGGGCCGGGGGCTACACCTTC

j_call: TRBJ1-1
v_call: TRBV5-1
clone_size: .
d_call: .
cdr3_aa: CASSWRGTEAFF
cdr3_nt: TGCGCCAGCAGCTGGAGGGGCACTGAAGCTTTCTTT

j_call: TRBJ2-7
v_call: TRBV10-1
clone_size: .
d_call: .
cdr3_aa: CASSGQGSDEQYF
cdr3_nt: TGCGCCAGCAGTGGGCAGGGATCGGACGAGCAGTACTTC

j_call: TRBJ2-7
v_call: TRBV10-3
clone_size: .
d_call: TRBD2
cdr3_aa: CAISELASGPAYEQYF
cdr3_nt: TGTGCCATCAGTGAGTTGGCTAGCGGGCCAGCCTACGAGCAGTACTTC

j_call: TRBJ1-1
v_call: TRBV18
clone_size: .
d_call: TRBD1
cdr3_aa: CASSGTTGFTTEAFF
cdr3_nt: TGTGCCAGCTCAGGGACGACAGGGTTTACTACTGAAGCTTTCTTT

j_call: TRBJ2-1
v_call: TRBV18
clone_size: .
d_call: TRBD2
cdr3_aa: CASSFGLAGDSEQFF
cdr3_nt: TGTGCCAGCTCATTTGGACTAGCGGGAGATTCTGAGCAGTTCTTC

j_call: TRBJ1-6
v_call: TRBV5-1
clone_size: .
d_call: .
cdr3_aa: CASSLWGRLEDGSPLHF
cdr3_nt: TGCGCCAGCAGCTTGTGGGGCAGGTTAGAAGATGGTTCACCCCTCCACTTT

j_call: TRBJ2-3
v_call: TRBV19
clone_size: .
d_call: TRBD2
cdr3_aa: CASSRNTGGRSDTQYF
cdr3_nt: TGTGCCAGTAGTAGAAACACGGGGGGGCGATCAGATACGCAGTATTTT

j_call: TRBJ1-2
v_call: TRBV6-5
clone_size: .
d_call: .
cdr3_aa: CASRDVRLNYGYTF
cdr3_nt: TGTGCCAGCAGAGATGTCAGGTTAAACTATGGCTACACCTTC

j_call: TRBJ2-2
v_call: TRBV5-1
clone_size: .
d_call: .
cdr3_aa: CASSWDFNTGELFF
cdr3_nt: TGCGCCAGCAGCTGGGACTTTAACACCGGGGAGCTGTTTTTT

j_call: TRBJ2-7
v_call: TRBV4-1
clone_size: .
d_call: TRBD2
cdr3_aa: CASSQARLGLAGDYEQYF
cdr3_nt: TGCGCCAGCAGCCAAGCCCGACTGGGGCTAGCGGGGGACTACGAGCAGTACTTC

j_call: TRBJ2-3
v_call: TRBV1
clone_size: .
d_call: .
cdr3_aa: CTSSQGKDGAQGLDTQYF
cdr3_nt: TGCACCAGCAGCCAAGGGAAGGACGGAGCGCAGGGGCTGGATACGCAGTATTTT

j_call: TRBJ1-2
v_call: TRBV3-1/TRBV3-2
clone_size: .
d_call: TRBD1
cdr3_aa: CASSPGQVYGYTF
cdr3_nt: TGTGCCAGCAGCCCGGGACAGGTCTATGGCTACACCTTC

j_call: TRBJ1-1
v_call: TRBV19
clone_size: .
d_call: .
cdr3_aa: CASSIGGHAAFF
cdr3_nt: TGTGCCAGTAGTATAGGTGGCCATGCAGCTTTCTTT

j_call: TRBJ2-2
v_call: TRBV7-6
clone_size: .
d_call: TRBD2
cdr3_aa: CASSLLAGGPSTGELFF
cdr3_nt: TGTGCCAGCAGCCTACTAGCGGGAGGGCCGAGTACCGGGGAGCTGTTTTTT

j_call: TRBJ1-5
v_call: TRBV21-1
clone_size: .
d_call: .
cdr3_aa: CASSSGRFYGNQPQHF
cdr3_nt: TGTGCCAGCAGCAGCGGCCGGTTCTACGGCAATCAGCCCCAGCATTTT

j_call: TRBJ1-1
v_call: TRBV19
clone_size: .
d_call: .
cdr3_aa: CASSMLSVSGDTTEAFF
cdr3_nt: TGTGCCAGTAGTATGCTCTCGGTGTCAGGGGACACGACTGAAGCTTTCTTT

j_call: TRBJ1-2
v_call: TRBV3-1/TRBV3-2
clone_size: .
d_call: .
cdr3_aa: CASSQDAGGRGYTF
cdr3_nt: TGTGCCAGCAGCCAAGATGCGGGGGGTAGGGGCTACACCTTC

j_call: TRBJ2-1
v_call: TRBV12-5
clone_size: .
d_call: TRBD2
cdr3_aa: CAPSVRAGAYNEQFF
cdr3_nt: TGTGCCCCGTCAGTCCGAGCGGGAGCCTACAATGAGCAGTTCTTC

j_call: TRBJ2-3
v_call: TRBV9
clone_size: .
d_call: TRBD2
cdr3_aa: CASSARLSGATTDTQYF
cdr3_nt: TGTGCCAGCAGCGCCCGACTTAGCGGGGCAACCACAGATACGCAGTATTTT

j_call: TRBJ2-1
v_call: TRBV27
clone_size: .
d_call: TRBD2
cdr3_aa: CASSLGGVYNEQFF
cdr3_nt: TGTGCCAGCAGTTTGGGGGGGGTCTACAATGAGCAGTTCTTC

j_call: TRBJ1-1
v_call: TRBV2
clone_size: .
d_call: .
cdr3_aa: CASSEVVSYRLMNTEAFF
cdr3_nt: TGTGCCAGCAGTGAAGTCGTCTCCTACCGACTTATGAACACTGAAGCTTTCTTT

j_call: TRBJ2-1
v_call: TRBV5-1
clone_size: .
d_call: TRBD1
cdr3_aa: CASSQQGLDEQFF
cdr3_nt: TGCGCCAGCAGCCAACAGGGGTTGGATGAGCAGTTCTTC

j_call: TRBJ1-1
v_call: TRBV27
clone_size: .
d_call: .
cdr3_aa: CASGLQGNTEAFF
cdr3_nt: TGTGCCAGCGGCCTTCAGGGGAACACTGAAGCTTTCTTT

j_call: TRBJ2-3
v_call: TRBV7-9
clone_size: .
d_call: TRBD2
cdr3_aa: CASSLLSSGTGDTQYF
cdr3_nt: TGTGCCAGCAGCTTATTGTCCAGCGGGACCGGAGATACGCAGTATTTT

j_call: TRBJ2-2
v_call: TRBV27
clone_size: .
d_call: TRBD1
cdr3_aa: CASRLGQGATTGELFF
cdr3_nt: TGTGCCAGCAGACTCGGACAGGGGGCGACCACCGGGGAGCTGTTTTTT

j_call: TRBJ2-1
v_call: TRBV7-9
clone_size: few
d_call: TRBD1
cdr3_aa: CASSLVSWDSLNNEQFF
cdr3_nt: TGTGCCAGCAGCTTAGTCAGTTGGGACAGCTTAAACAATGAGCAGTTCTTC

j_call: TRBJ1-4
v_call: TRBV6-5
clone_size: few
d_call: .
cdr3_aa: CATEQETGLDEKLFF
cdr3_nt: TGTGCCACTGAACAGGAAACGGGCCTTGACGAAAAACTGTTTTTT

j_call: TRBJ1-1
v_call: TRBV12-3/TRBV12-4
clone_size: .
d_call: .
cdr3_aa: CASSFGGNTEAFF
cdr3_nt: TGTGCCAGCAGTTTTGGCGGGAACACTGAAGCTTTCTTT

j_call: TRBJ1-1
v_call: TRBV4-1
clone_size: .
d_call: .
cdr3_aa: CASSQGNLDKNTEAFF
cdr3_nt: TGCGCCAGCAGCCAAGGGAACCTGGACAAGAACACTGAAGCTTTCTTT

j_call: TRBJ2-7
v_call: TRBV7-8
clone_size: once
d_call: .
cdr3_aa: CASSLAQGYEQYF
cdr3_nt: TGTGCCAGCAGCTTAGCGCAGGGGTACGAGCAGTACTTC

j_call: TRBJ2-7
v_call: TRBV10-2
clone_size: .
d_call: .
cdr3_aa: CASSDNTYEQYF
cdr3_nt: TGCGCCAGCAGTGATAACACCTACGAGCAGTACTTC

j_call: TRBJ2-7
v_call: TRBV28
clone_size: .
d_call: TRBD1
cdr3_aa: CASSSPGTGGSYEQYF
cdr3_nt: TGTGCCAGCAGTTCTCCCGGGACAGGGGGTTCCTACGAGCAGTACTTC

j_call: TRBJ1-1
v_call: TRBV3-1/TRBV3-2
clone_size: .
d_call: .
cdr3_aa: CASSLGGGLRNTEAFF
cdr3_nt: TGTGCCAGCAGCCTAGGGGGGGGATTAAGGAACACTGAAGCTTTCTTT

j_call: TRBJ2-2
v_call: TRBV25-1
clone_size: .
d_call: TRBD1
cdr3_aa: CASSKRDRGYSGELFF
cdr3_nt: TGTGCCAGCAGTAAGCGAGACAGGGGGTATTCCGGGGAGCTGTTTTTT

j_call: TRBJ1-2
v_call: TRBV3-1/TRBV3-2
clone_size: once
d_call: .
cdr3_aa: CASSQRGNGVGGYTF
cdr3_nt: TGTGCCAGCAGTCAAAGAGGTAACGGGGTTGGAGGCTACACCTTC

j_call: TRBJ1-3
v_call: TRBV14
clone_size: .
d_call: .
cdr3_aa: CASSQSNQEVVVDTIYF
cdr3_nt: TGTGCCAGCAGCCAATCGAACCAGGAGGTCGTCGTGGACACCATATATTTT

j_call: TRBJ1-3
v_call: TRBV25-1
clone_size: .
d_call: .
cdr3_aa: CASSEQGSGNTIYF
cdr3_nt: TGTGCCAGCAGTGAACAGGGTTCTGGAAACACCATATATTTT

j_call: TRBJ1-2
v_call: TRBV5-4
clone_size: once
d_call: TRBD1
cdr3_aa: CASSSVQGVTGYTF
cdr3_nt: TGTGCCAGCAGTTCAGTACAGGGGGTCACTGGCTACACCTTC

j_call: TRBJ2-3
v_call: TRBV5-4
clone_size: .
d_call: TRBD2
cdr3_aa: CASRQNPSGGAVDTQYF
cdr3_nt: TGTGCCAGCAGACAAAATCCTAGCGGGGGGGCGGTAGATACGCAGTATTTT

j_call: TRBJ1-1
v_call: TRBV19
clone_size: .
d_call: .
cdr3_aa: CASLSTGTLNTEAFF
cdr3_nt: TGTGCCAGTCTTTCAACCGGGACACTGAACACTGAAGCTTTCTTT